This TCR beta chain is drawn from a study of blood T cell repertoires in COVID-19. Study overall: Some COVID-19 samples were acute and others convalescent; all came from the United States, Italy and Spain. The cDNA or gDNA used as material had been derived from T cells, B-cell-depleted T cells, or PBMCs.

Germline values: CDR1 LNHDA, CDR2 SQIVND (reference sequence). Trimming took 3 bases from V and 6 from J, leaving 26 bases between them. The CDR3 spans 18 residues. In the study's own analysis: Scientists estimated how many nucleated cells there were by amplifying reference gene primers. Assay used: immunoSEQ multiplex PCR; TCRdb lists only in-frame clones, some missing. V, J and clone size are those of that table, while D and trimming were read from the DNA. The sample carries approximately 170,000 clones, roughly nine tenths recorded once. This TCR derives from a woman aged 70-85 years with acute or convalescent COVID-19. This sequence joins TRBV19 and TRBJ1-2, with D perhaps TRBD1 (5 bases). Specimen: peripheral blood. CDR3 region: CASSMEGATVKVLNGYTF. CDR3 DNA: TGTGCCAGTAGTATGGAGGGAGCGACAGTAAAAGTTTTGAATGGCTACACCTTC.